A selection of T cell receptor beta chains follows, all from one sample in a study of blood T cell repertoires in COVID-19. Data came from immunoSEQ multiplex PCR; TCRdb stores just in-frame clones and leaves some out. The sample holds 180,000 or so clones, around 83% seen once. The sample was peripheral blood. The receptors originated from a man aged 18 to 29 with acute or convalescent COVID-19. Both conserved end residues are part of each CDR3. A D gene is named only where the DNA matches it firmly. Rows give clone size only sometimes, using once, few, many, or a class for an expanded clone.

CASSQDLVAYEQYF	TGTGCCAGCAGCCAAGATCTAGTTGCCTACGAGCAGTACTTC	TRBJ2-7	-	14	-	TRBV3-1/TRBV3-2
CATSETLAGYHTDTQYF	TGTGCCACCAGTGAAACACTAGCGGGGTACCACACAGATACGCAGTATTTT	TRBJ2-3	-	17	TRBD2	TRBV24-1
CASSLGDTYNDEQFF	TGTGCCAGCAGCTTAGGGGACACATACAATGATGAGCAGTTCTTC	TRBJ2-1	once	15	-	TRBV11-3
CAWMRDRGMPRNTIYF	TGTGCCTGGATGAGAGACAGGGGGATGCCCCGAAACACCATATATTTT	TRBJ1-3	-	16	TRBD1	TRBV30
CASSLRRGLDEKLFF	TGCGCCAGCAGCTTGCGGCGGGGGTTGGATGAAAAACTGTTTTTT	TRBJ1-4	-	15	-	TRBV5-1
CSVEFMRQTPSTDTQYF	TGCAGCGTTGAATTTATGCGACAGACACCTAGCACAGATACGCAGTATTTT	TRBJ2-3	-	17	-	TRBV29-1
CAIQTDSGNTIYF	TGTGCCATTCAGACAGACTCTGGAAACACCATATATTTT	TRBJ1-3	few	13	-	TRBV6-5
CASSLDSARNEQFF	TGTGCCAGCAGTTTGGACTCAGCGCGCAATGAGCAGTTCTTC	TRBJ2-1	-	14	-	TRBV6-5
CASSSGGASNQPQHF	TGTGCCAGCAGCTCAGGGGGCGCGAGCAATCAGCCCCAGCATTTT	TRBJ1-5	-	15	TRBD1	TRBV11-2
CASSQSGTGFTEAFF	TGTGCCAGCAGCCAATCCGGGACAGGGTTTACTGAAGCTTTCTTT	TRBJ1-1	-	15	TRBD1	TRBV3-1/TRBV3-2
CASSHPIVGGGNTIYF	TGCGCCAGCAGCCATCCGATCGTAGGAGGTGGAAACACCATATATTTT	TRBJ1-3	-	16	-	TRBV4-1
CSVASGFNTEAFF	TGCAGCGTTGCTTCGGGGTTTAACACTGAAGCTTTCTTT	TRBJ1-1	once	13	-	TRBV29-1
CASSLVGLAGGYEQYF	TGTGCCAGCAGCTTGGTAGGCCTAGCGGGGGGTTACGAGCAGTACTTC	TRBJ2-7	-	16	TRBD2	TRBV5-4
CASSPGQDGYTF	TGCGCCAGCAGCCCGGGACAGGATGGCTACACCTTC	TRBJ1-2	-	12	TRBD1	TRBV5-1
CASTQSTGRPNYNEQFF	TGTGCCAGTACCCAATCGACAGGAAGACCTAATTACAATGAGCAGTTCTTC	TRBJ2-1	-	17	-	TRBV19
CASSSAGPTNEKLFF	TGCGCCAGCAGCTCCGCGGGACCAACTAATGAAAAACTGTTTTTT	TRBJ1-4	-	15	-	TRBV5-1
CSASMRDSFYNEQFF	TGCAGTGCTAGTATGAGGGACAGCTTCTACAATGAGCAGTTCTTC	TRBJ2-1	few	15	TRBD1	TRBV20-1
CASSQDRGGEQYF	TGTGCCAGCAGCCAAGATCGGGGAGGCGAGCAGTACTTC	TRBJ2-7	once	13	-	TRBV3-1/TRBV3-2
CASSFLRPNSEAFF	TGTGCCAGCAGCTTCTTGCGTCCGAACTCTGAAGCTTTCTTT	TRBJ1-1	-	14	-	TRBV7-9
CASGLGQPGQRDNEQFF	TGTGCTAGTGGTTTGGGGCAACCGGGACAACGGGACAATGAGCAGTTCTTC	TRBJ2-1	once	17	-	TRBV12-5
CASSAVREWNNEQFF	TGTGCCAGCAGTGCGGTCAGGGAATGGAACAATGAGCAGTTCTTC	TRBJ2-1	-	15	-	TRBV2
CASTGGTGELFF	TGTGCCAGTACAGGGGGGACCGGGGAGCTGTTTTTT	TRBJ2-2	-	12	-	TRBV19
CASRTGDTDTQYF	TGTGCCAGCCGGACAGGGGACACAGATACGCAGTATTTT	TRBJ2-3	-	13	TRBD1	TRBV2
CASSKGNSGGKSYNEQFF	TGTGCCAGCAGCAAAGGCAATAGCGGGGGGAAGTCCTACAATGAGCAGTTCTTC	TRBJ2-1	-	18	-	TRBV21-1
CASSLAGGPRDTGELFF	TGTGCCAGCAGCTTAGCGGGGGGGCCCCGGGACACCGGGGAGCTGTTTTTT	TRBJ2-2	-	17	-	TRBV7-2
CASSLQGLDTEAFF	TGTGCCAGTAGCCTCCAGGGGTTGGACACTGAAGCTTTCTTT	TRBJ1-1	-	14	-	TRBV27
CASLWRGFDGYTF	TGTGCCTCATTGTGGCGGGGATTCGACGGCTACACCTTC	TRBJ1-2	-	13	-	TRBV30
CASGLVLYRSEAGELFF	TGTGCTAGTGGTTTGGTACTCTACAGGTCTGAAGCCGGGGAGCTGTTTTTT	TRBJ2-2	few	17	-	TRBV12-5
CSDIGQTHTEAFF	TGCAGCGACATAGGACAGACTCACACTGAAGCTTTCTTT	TRBJ1-1	-	13	-	TRBV29-1
CASSFSPQSGNVFHF	TGTGCCAGTAGTTTTTCCCCTCAATCCGGGAACGTCTTCCACTTT	TRBJ1-6	-	15	-	TRBV19
CSASSAAGSSYNEQFF	TGCAGTGCTAGTAGCGCTGCCGGGAGCTCCTACAATGAGCAGTTCTTC	TRBJ2-1	-	16	-	TRBV20-1
CASSNFPGGNSPLHF	TGTGCCAGCAGCAACTTCCCAGGGGGTAATTCACCCCTCCACTTT	TRBJ1-6	-	15	TRBD1	TRBV2
CASSKRTGANQPQHF	TGTGCCAGCAGCAAAAGGACAGGGGCGAATCAGCCCCAGCATTTT	TRBJ1-5	-	15	TRBD1	TRBV3-1/TRBV3-2
CAWSVGRGKSPLHF	TGTGCCTGGAGTGTAGGGAGGGGCAAATCACCCCTCCACTTT	TRBJ1-6	-	14	-	TRBV30
CASSLRGTSGGRQFF	TGTGCCAGCAGCCTCCGAGGGACTAGCGGGGGGCGGCAGTTCTTC	TRBJ2-1	-	15	TRBD2	TRBV5-8
CATSDPRQGGQPQHF	TGTGCCACCAGTGATCCGCGACAGGGGGGTCAGCCCCAGCATTTT	TRBJ1-5	-	15	TRBD1	TRBV24-1
CASSQVRGDGYTF	TGTGCCAGCAGCCAAGTTCGGGGAGATGGCTACACCTTC	TRBJ1-2	-	13	-	TRBV3-1/TRBV3-2
CGGGPPGGNTIYF	TGTGGGGGAGGTCCTCCAGGAGGAAACACCATATATTTT	TRBJ1-3	-	13	-	TRBV19
CASSQGTSGGHQYF	TGTGCCAGCAGCCAGGGCACTAGCGGGGGGCACCAGTACTTC	TRBJ2-5	-	14	TRBD2	TRBV3-1/TRBV3-2
CASERTSGDTQYF	TGTGCCAGCGAGCGGACTAGCGGGGATACGCAGTATTTT	TRBJ2-3	-	13	TRBD2	TRBV2
CASSLNGGPYNEQFF	TGCGCCAGCAGCTTGAACGGGGGGCCCTACAATGAGCAGTTCTTC	TRBJ2-1	-	15	-	TRBV5-1
CAISEDTSNQPQHF	TGTGCCATCAGTGAGGACACCTCCAATCAGCCCCAGCATTTT	TRBJ1-5	-	14	-	TRBV10-3
CAWSATGLSRSPQHF	TGTGCCTGGAGTGCAACTGGACTGTCTCGTTCGCCCCAGCATTTT	TRBJ1-5	-	15	-	TRBV30
CASSQESRTSYGYTF	TGCGCCAGCAGCCAAGAATCAAGGACAAGCTATGGCTACACCTTC	TRBJ1-2	few	15	-	TRBV4-1
CASSVAAGADNEQFF	TGTGCCAGCAGCGTAGCAGCGGGGGCCGACAATGAGCAGTTCTTC	TRBJ2-1	-	15	TRBD2	TRBV9
CASSQRTGALAQFF	TGTGCCAGCAGTCAAAGGACAGGGGCCCTCGCGCAGTTCTTC	TRBJ2-1	-	14	TRBD1	TRBV27
CASSLDLGGQGAGGYTF	TGTGCCAGCAGCTTAGATCTAGGAGGACAGGGGGCGGGTGGCTACACCTTC	TRBJ1-2	once	17	TRBD1	TRBV11-2
CASSYSIVLAYNEQFF	TGTGCCAGCAGTTACTCGATCGTACTAGCCTACAATGAGCAGTTCTTC	TRBJ2-1	-	16	-	TRBV6-2/TRBV6-3